This is a list of T cell receptor beta chains from one sample in a study of beta chain features in type 1 diabetes. The table came from immunoSEQ multiplex PCR; TCRdb's copy has only in-frame clones and leaves some out. The sample has 240,000 or so clones, about 30% seen once. Sample: central memory CD4+ T cells from blood. The receptors were gathered from a man in his thirties or forties in good health. The CDR3 runs from the conserved cysteine through the conserved F or W. A D gene is named only where the DNA matches it firmly. Clone size, where shown, is once, few, many, or a class for clones that have expanded.

TRBV5-5	.	TRBJ2-1	few	17	TGTGCCAGCAGCGGACCAAATTTCCAGACAGAGTACAATGAGCAGTTCTTC	CASSGPNFQTEYNEQFF
TRBV18	.	TRBJ1-2	few	14	TGTGCCAGCTCACCAGACCGTCTGGACTATGGCTACACCTTC	CASSPDRLDYGYTF
TRBV15	.	TRBJ2-3	once	13	TGTGCCACCAGCAGAGTTAAGGTAGATACGCAGTATTTT	CATSRVKVDTQYF
TRBV9	.	TRBJ2-2	.	15	TGTGCCAGCAGCGTAGGCACGGTGAACACCGGGGAGCTGTTTTTT	CASSVGTVNTGELFF
TRBV4-3	.	TRBJ2-3	.	16	TGCGCCAGCAGCCAAGATGATAGCGGAAGCACAGATACGCAGTATTTT	CASSQDDSGSTDTQYF
TRBV11-2	.	TRBJ1-2	.	14	TGTGCCAGCAGCTTAGATGGTTCCATCGAGGGCTACACCTTC	CASSLDGSIEGYTF
TRBV7-7	TRBD2	TRBJ2-1	few	15	TGTGCCAGCAGCTCGGGACTAGCGGAGAGTCGTGAGCAGTTCTTC	CASSSGLAESREQFF
TRBV7-9	TRBD1	TRBJ2-7	.	14	TGTGCCAGCAGCTTGACAGGGGTTGGCTACGAGCAGTACTTC	CASSLTGVGYEQYF
TRBV7-2	.	TRBJ2-3	.	16	TGTGCCAGCAGTCCTGCCGGGGTCTTGGGGACAGATACGCAGTATTTT	CASSPAGVLGTDTQYF
TRBV10-3	TRBD2	TRBJ2-1	few	15	TGTGCCACCGGGACTAGCGGGACAAGTTACAATGAGCAGTTCTTC	CATGTSGTSYNEQFF
TRBV7-9	.	TRBJ2-5	.	11	TGTGCCAGCAGACCCGTGGAGACCCAGTACTTC	CASRPVETQYF
TRBV19	TRBD2	TRBJ2-1	.	14	TGTGCCAGTAGTATAGAAAGACTAGCGGGAGGTCCGGTCTTC	CASSIERLAGGPVF
TRBV5-6	TRBD1	TRBJ1-2	.	13	TGTGCCAGCAGCCCGCGCAGGGGGAGTGGCTACACCTTC	CASSPRRGSGYTF
TRBV18	.	TRBJ2-1	few	15	TGTGCCAGCTCACAAGCAGGACAGACCAACAATGAGCAGTTCTTC	CASSQAGQTNNEQFF
TRBV25-1	.	TRBJ2-4	.	14	TGTGCCAGCAGTGAACCAGGGTCTAAAAACATTCAGTACTTC	CASSEPGSKNIQYF
TRBV13	.	TRBJ2-2	few	17	TGTGCCAGCAGCTTAGGTATTTTCGGCGCGAACACCGGGGAGCTGTTTTTT	CASSLGIFGANTGELFF
TRBV5-4	TRBD2	TRBJ2-1	.	15	TGTGCCAGTATGCCAGGGACTAGCGGTTACAATGAGCAGTTCTTC	CASMPGTSGYNEQFF
TRBV10-3	.	TRBJ2-7	.	14	TGTGCCATCAGTGGTGGGGGGATCGGGTACGAGCAGTACTTC	CAISGGGIGYEQYF
TRBV5-4	.	TRBJ2-7	.	14	TGTGCCAGCAGCTTACAGACCGCGAGGGGTGAGCAGTACTTC	CASSLQTARGEQYF
TRBV10-3	TRBD2	TRBJ2-1	few	19	TGTGCCATCAGTGAGTCGGGGGCTAGCGGGGGCAGCTCCTACAATGAGCAGTTCTTC	CAISESGASGGSSYNEQFF
TRBV11-2	.	TRBJ1-1	few	15	TGTGCCAGCAGCTTAGTTCAGGGGACGAACACTGAAGCTTTCTTT	CASSLVQGTNTEAFF
TRBV5-6	.	TRBJ1-1	few	12	TGTGCCAGCAGCCTCAGGGGCACTGAAGCTTTCTTT	CASSLRGTEAFF
TRBV28	.	TRBJ2-7	many	15	TGTGCCAGCAGTTCGATAAAGCGAACTTCCTACGAGCAGTACTTC	CASSSIKRTSYEQYF
TRBV7-2	.	TRBJ2-5	few	14	TGTGCCAGCAGCTTAAGTCCTCTGAGGGAGACCCAGTACTTC	CASSLSPLRETQYF
TRBV28	TRBD2	TRBJ2-7	.	15	TGTGCCAGCAGTTTACCTGGGACTAGCGACCACCAGCAGTACTTC	CASSLPGTSDHQQYF
TRBV9	.	TRBJ1-2	.	16	TGTGCCAGCAGCGAAACTGCGGGCGGGGCTAACTATGGCTACACCTTC	CASSETAGGANYGYTF
TRBV29-1	.	TRBJ2-7	.	11	TGCAGCGTTGTAGGGAGCTACGAGCAGTACTTC	CSVVGSYEQYF
TRBV27	.	TRBJ2-2	.	17	TGTGCCAGCAAGGCGGTGCTAAATTCCCCGAACACCGGGGAGCTGTTTTTT	CASKAVLNSPNTGELFF
TRBV9	TRBD2	TRBJ2-3	.	15	TGTGCCAGCAGGAGGAGCGGGGGATACACAGATACGCAGTATTTT	CASRRSGGYTDTQYF
TRBV30	.	TRBJ2-7	few	15	TGTGCCTGGAGTTCCGACAGGTGGAGCTCCTACGAGCAGTACTTC	CAWSSDRWSSYEQYF
TRBV5-1	.	TRBJ2-7	few	14	TGCGCCAGCAGCTTCCGCGGCACTTCCTACGAGCAGTACTTC	CASSFRGTSYEQYF
TRBV30	TRBD1	TRBJ2-5	many	15	TGTGCCTGGAGTGTCTTAGGACAGGGGGCAGAGACCCAGTACTTC	CAWSVLGQGAETQYF
TRBV7-2	.	TRBJ2-7	few	13	TGTGCCAGCAGTAGGACAGAAACCTACGAGCAGTACTTC	CASSRTETYEQYF
TRBV7-8	.	TRBJ2-3	.	14	TGTGCCAGCAGCTCCGGGATAGGCGGAGATACGCAGTATTTT	CASSSGIGGDTQYF
TRBV15	.	TRBJ1-2	few	13	TGTGCCACCAGCACCGACAGGATTGGGGGCTACACCTTC	CATSTDRIGGYTF
TRBV11-2	.	TRBJ1-5	.	15	TGTGCCAGCAGCTTAGATCCGGGACCCAATCAGCCCCAGCATTTT	CASSLDPGPNQPQHF
TRBV6-6	TRBD1	TRBJ2-7	.	15	TGTGCCAGCAGCACCTTGACCGGGACAGGCTACGAGCAGTACTTC	CASSTLTGTGYEQYF
TRBV1	.	TRBJ2-7	few	16	TGCACCAGCAGCCTTGGGGCAAAACTGGCCTCCTACGAGCAGTACTTC	CTSSLGAKLASYEQYF
TRBV28	.	TRBJ2-2	.	13	TGTGCCAGCATGGGATTGGCCACCGGGGAGCTGTTTTTT	CASMGLATGELFF
TRBV7-2	TRBD1	TRBJ2-1	few	14	TGTGCCAGCAGCCAGGACAGGGGCTACAATGAGCAGTTCTTC	CASSQDRGYNEQFF
TRBV5-4	TRBD2	TRBJ2-5	.	14	TGTGCCAGCAGCTCTAGCGGGAGGCCCGAGACCCAGTACTTC	CASSSSGRPETQYF
TRBV29-1	TRBD2	TRBJ2-1	few	14	TGCAGCGTCCTTGGACTAGCGGACCACAATGAGCAGTTCTTC	CSVLGLADHNEQFF
TRBV7-2	TRBD1	TRBJ1-4	few	15	TGTGCCAGCAGCTGGGGGGACAGTACTAATGAAAAACTGTTTTTT	CASSWGDSTNEKLFF